This is a list of T cell receptor beta chains from one sample in a study of blood T cell repertoires in COVID-19. Clones were sequenced by immunoSEQ multiplex PCR, and TCRdb holds only the in-frame ones, with some missing. The data show about 38,000 clones, 84% seen once. Input material: peripheral blood. Receptors were obtained from a man aged 60 to 69 with COVID-19, enrolled during active disease. The CDR3 runs from the conserved cysteine through the conserved F or W.

J gene: TRBJ2-1; V gene: TRBV6-5; CDR3 protein: CASSATSGTISEQFF
J gene: TRBJ2-5; V gene: TRBV5-4; CDR3 protein: CASSRTPAEQETQYF
J gene: TRBJ1-1; V gene: TRBV6-5; CDR3 protein: CASSSPLKTEAFF
J gene: TRBJ1-1; V gene: TRBV4-1; CDR3 protein: CASSPTLRQGTEAFF
J gene: TRBJ2-1; V gene: TRBV11-2; CDR3 protein: CASSLGVGIVYNEQFF
J gene: TRBJ1-1; V gene: TRBV11-3; CDR3 protein: CASSNRDTEAFF
J gene: TRBJ2-3; V gene: TRBV19; CDR3 protein: CASKRAGGAGDTQYF
J gene: TRBJ2-2; V gene: TRBV18; CDR3 protein: CASSPDFGQGVSGELFF
J gene: TRBJ1-2; V gene: TRBV10-3; CDR3 protein: CAIRAAGGEGYTF
J gene: TRBJ2-3; V gene: TRBV9; CDR3 protein: CASSVGQISTDTQYF
J gene: TRBJ1-1; V gene: TRBV5-8; CDR3 protein: CASSLEGAYTEAFF
J gene: TRBJ2-7; V gene: TRBV10-3; CDR3 protein: CAISIRQGPYEQYF
J gene: TRBJ1-1; V gene: TRBV30; CDR3 protein: CAWRSAAGTGGTEAFF
J gene: TRBJ1-5; V gene: TRBV29-1; CDR3 protein: CSVEEQSNQPQHF
J gene: TRBJ1-6; V gene: TRBV6-5; CDR3 protein: CASSGQGIMPPLHF
J gene: TRBJ2-2; V gene: TRBV7-8; CDR3 protein: CASSLRGGQGFSTGELFF
J gene: TRBJ2-5; V gene: TRBV15; CDR3 protein: CATSRDPAGTGETQYF
J gene: TRBJ1-6; V gene: TRBV30; CDR3 protein: CAWSYPGNNSPLHF
J gene: TRBJ1-2; V gene: TRBV12-3/TRBV12-4; CDR3 protein: CASSPRDYGYTF
J gene: TRBJ2-7; V gene: TRBV19; CDR3 protein: CATPVRPLSYEQYF
J gene: TRBJ2-5; V gene: TRBV10-3; CDR3 protein: CAISESWTGQETQYF
J gene: TRBJ2-3; V gene: TRBV7-2; CDR3 protein: CASSSQGADTQYF